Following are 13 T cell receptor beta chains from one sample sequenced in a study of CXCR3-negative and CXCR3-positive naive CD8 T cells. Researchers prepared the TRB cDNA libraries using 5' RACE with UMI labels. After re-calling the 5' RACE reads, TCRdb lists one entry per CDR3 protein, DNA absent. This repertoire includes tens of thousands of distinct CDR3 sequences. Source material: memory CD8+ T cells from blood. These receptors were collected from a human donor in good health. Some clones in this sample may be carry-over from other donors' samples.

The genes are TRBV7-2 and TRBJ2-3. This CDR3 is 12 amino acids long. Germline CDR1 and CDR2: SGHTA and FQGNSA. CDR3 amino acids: CASSPFTDTQYF.

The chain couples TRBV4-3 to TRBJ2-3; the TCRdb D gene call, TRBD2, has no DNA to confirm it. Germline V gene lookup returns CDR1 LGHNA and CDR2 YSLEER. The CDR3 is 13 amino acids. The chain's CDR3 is CASSPGGGDTQYF.

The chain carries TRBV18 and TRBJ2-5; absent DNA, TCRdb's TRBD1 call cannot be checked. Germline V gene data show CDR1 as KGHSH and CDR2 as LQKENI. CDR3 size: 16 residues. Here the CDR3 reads CASSTSDRGRVETQYF.

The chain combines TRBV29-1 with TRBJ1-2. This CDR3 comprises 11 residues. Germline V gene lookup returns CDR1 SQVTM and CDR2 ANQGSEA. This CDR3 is CSSRGEDGYTF.

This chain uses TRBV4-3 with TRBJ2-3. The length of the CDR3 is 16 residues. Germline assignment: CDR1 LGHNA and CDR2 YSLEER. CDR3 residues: CASSQDRGAGRDTQYF.

The CDR3 loop reads CASRLGRPTYNEQFF. This chain connects TRBV12-3 or TRBV12-4 to TRBJ2-1. The CDR3 length is 15 residues.

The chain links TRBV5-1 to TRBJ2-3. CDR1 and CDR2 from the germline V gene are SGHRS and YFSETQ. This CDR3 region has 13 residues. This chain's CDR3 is CASSFDFSDTQYF.

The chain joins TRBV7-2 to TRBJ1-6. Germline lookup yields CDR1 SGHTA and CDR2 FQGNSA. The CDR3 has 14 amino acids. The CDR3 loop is CASSLIGERSPLHF. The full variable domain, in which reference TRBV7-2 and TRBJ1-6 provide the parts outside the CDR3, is GAGVSQSPSNKVTEKGKDVELRCDPISGHTALYWYRQSLGQGLEFLIYFQGNSAPDKSGLPSDRFSAERTGGSVSTLTIQRTQQEDSAVYLCASSLIGERSPLHFGNGTRLTVT.

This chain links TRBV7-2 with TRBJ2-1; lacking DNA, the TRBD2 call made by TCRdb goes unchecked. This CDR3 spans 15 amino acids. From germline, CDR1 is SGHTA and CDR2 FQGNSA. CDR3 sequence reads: CASSLREDFSYEQFF.

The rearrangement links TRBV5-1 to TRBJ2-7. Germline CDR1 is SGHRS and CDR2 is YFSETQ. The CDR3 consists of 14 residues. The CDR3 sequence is CASSLEGSHYEQYF.

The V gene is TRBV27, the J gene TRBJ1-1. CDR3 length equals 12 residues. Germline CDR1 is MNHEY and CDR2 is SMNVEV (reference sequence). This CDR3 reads CASSDRFTEAFF.

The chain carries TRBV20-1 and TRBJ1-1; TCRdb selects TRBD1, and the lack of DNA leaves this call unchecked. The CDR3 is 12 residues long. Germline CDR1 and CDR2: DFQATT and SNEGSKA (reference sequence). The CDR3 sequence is CSAFRGDTEAFF.

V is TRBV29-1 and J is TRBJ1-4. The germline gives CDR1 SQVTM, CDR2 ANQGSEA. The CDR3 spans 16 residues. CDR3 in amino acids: CSVRLAGWRSNEKLFF.